These 27 T cell receptor beta chains were all obtained from the same sample, sequenced in a study of T cells in Graves' hyperthyroidism and ophthalmopathy. RNA transcripts served as the template for amplifying TCR beta CDR3 regions. HTBI primers drove first-round RT-PCR of the TCR CDR3. In TCRdb, the multiplex PCR reads were re-called with MiXCR into one record per CDR3 protein. The profile covers 460,000 or so distinct CDR3 sequences, with around 15% appearing a single time and around 17% taken by the ten largest. Source material: blood. The receptors stem from a woman aged 18 to 35 with Graves' hyperthyroidism.

This clonotype was found many times. The V call is TRBV20-1, the J call TRBJ2-2; 12 bases match TRBD2. CDR1 and CDR2 from the germline V gene are DFQATT and SNEGSKA (reference sequence). This CDR3 is built from 18 residues. V gave up 3 bases and J gave up 1 base; unmatched junction bases: 9. In nucleotides, the CDR3 is TGCAGTGCTAGGGGGACTAGCGGGTCTAAACGGAACACCGGGGAGCTGTTTTTT. The encoded protein is CSARGTSGSKRNTGELFF.

The genes are TRBV6-1 and TRBJ2-7; D gene uncertain. There are 15 residues in the CDR3. V was clipped by 5 bases and J by 3 bases, with 17 bases between them. From germline, CDR1 is MNHNS and CDR2 SASEGT. CDR3 sequence reads: CASSQSRRKIYEQYV. CDR3 in DNA: TGTGCCAGCAGTCAGTCCCGCCGCAAAATCTACGAGCAGTACGTC.

This clonotype showed up many times. The chain joins TRBV19 to TRBJ2-7; the match to TRBD2 covers 7 bases. V gave up 7 bases and J gave up 5 bases; unmatched junction bases: 17. From germline, CDR1 is LNHDA and CDR2 SQIVND (reference sequence). The CDR3 consists of 16 residues. CDR3 sequence reads: CASTPWPPGRRDEQYF. The DNA for the CDR3 is TGTGCCAGTACCCCCTGGCCCCCCGGGAGGAGGGACGAGCAGTACTTC.

This clonotype was counted at least ten times. The chain recombines TRBV3-1 with TRBJ2-7, with 10 bases fitting TRBD2. Germline V CDR1 and CDR2: LGHDT, YNNKEL (reference sequence). With V trimmed by 0 bases and J by 7 bases, 6 bases remained unmatched. The CDR3 runs to 15 residues. The CDR3 nucleotides read TGTGCCAGCAGCCAAGATGGGCTAGCGGGAGTTGAGCAGTACGTC. Its translation is CASSQDGLAGVEQYV.

This clonotype has at least ten counts. In DNA, the CDR3 is TGTGCCAGCAGCTCGGGCAGGGGGATGGGGGAGCAGTACGTC. Translating it yields CASSSGRGMGEQYV. The V gene is TRBV7-6, the J gene TRBJ2-7, with 7 bases identical to TRBD1. Unmatched junction bases numbered 10, after V lost 4 bases and J lost 7 bases. The germline CDR1 and CDR2 sequences are SGHVS and FNYEAQ. The CDR3 is 14 amino acids.

About this clonotype: A much larger clone is a single base away; this may be a read error. The chain is built from TRBV27 and TRBJ2-5; perhaps TRBD2 as D (6 bases). CDR3 length equals 14 residues. Germline V CDR1 and CDR2: MNHEY, SMNVEV (reference sequence). CDR3: CASSGAGRGETKYF. CDR3 nucleotides: TGTGCCAGCAGTGGGGCCGGGCGCGGGGAGACCAAGTACTTC.

This clonotype was detected many times. The gene calls are TRBV20-1 and TRBJ1-4; D is uncertain. V dropped 5 bases and J dropped 1 base, with 17 bases sitting between them. Germline V CDR1 and CDR2: DFQATT, SNEGSKA (reference sequence). This CDR3 is 16 amino acids long. CDR3 sequence: CSAGGGYGETNEKLFF. In nucleotides, the CDR3 is TGCAGTGCTGGAGGCGGGTATGGCGAAACTAATGAAAAACTGTTTTTT.

Points on this clonotype: A much more abundant neighbour one base away suggests this may be a read error. The chain carries TRBV27 and TRBJ2-3; 9 positions agree with TRBD2. Germline V gene lookup returns CDR1 MNHEY and CDR2 SMNVEV (reference sequence). J gave up 2 bases and V 5 bases, and 11 bases lay outside the gene matches. The CDR3 is 17 amino acids. CDR3 region: CASSDAPGTSFTDTQYF. CDR3 nucleotide sequence: TGTGCCAGCAGTGACGCCCCCGGGACTAGCTTCACAGATACGCAGTATTTT.

This clonotype has a count of ten or more. This chain links TRBV6-1 with TRBJ1-5; D gene ambiguous. CDR1 is MNHNS, CDR2 SASEGT, per germline. The V end lost 6 bases, the J end lost 0 bases, and 12 bases lay between the germline ends. This CDR3 has 15 residues. The CDR3: CASSQNKNSNQPQHF. The DNA for the CDR3 is TGTGCCAGCAGCCAAAACAAGAATAGCAATCAGCCCCAGCATTTT.

V and J are TRBV10-3 and TRBJ2-3; TRBD1 matches at 11 bases. The ends lost 8 bases at V and 5 bases at J; junction bases unmatched: 15. The CDR3 has 17 amino acids. Germline CDR1 ENHRY, CDR2 SYGVKD. Here the CDR3 DNA reads TGTGCCATCTCTCTAACCCCTGGACAGGGGGCAAAAGATACGCAGTATTTT. Translating gives CAISLTPGQGAKDTQYF.

This clonotype was observed a single time. The J gene is TRBJ1-6, the V gene TRBV28; TRBD1 aligns across 10 bases. The CDR3 is 15 residues long. Looked up from germline, CDR1 is MDHEN and CDR2 is SYDVKM. The ends lost 4 bases at V and 12 bases at J; junction bases unmatched: 9. The CDR3 DNA reads TGTGCCAGCAGTTCGCGACCGGGACAGGGGTTACCCCTCCACTTT. This translates into CASSSRPGQGLPLHF.

This clonotype was found many times. The genes are TRBV20-1 and TRBJ2-7; 12 positions agree with TRBD2. CDR3 length: 16 amino acids. V gave up 3 bases and J gave up 0 bases; unmatched junction bases: 6. Germline V CDR1 and CDR2: DFQATT, SNEGSKA (reference sequence). The CDR3 DNA sequence: TGCAGTGCTAGCCGGACTAGCGGGAAGAGCTCCTACGAGCAGTACTTC. Protein sequence: CSASRTSGKSSYEQYF.

This clonotype showed up just a few times. V and J are TRBV3-1 and TRBJ2-1; no clear D gene. The CDR3 is 13 amino acids. Per the germline V gene, CDR1 is LGHDT and CDR2 is YNNKEL (reference sequence). Between the trimmed V and J ends, which lost 1 base and 5 bases, there was a span of 6 bases. DNA of the CDR3: TGTGCCAGCAGCCAAGCACAAGACAATGAGCAGTTCTTC. This sequence encodes CASSQAQDNEQFF.

This clonotype has a count of ten or more. V gene TRBV6-1 combines with J gene TRBJ2-7; 8 positions match TRBD1. The CDR3 has 14 amino acids. The V and J ends lost 7 bases and 2 bases, in that order; junction bases with no gene match: 7. Germline V gives CDR1 MNHNS, CDR2 SASEGT. This CDR3 reads CASTPDRGTYEQYF. The CDR3, as DNA: TGTGCCAGCACTCCAGACAGGGGTACCTACGAGCAGTACTTC.

The chain couples TRBV20-1 to TRBJ1-4; D is unclear. The V gene's germline CDR1 is DFQATT and CDR2 SNEGSKA (reference sequence). The CDR3 has 15 residues. Trimming took 4 bases from V and 0 from J, leaving 12 bases between them. The CDR3 here is CSAIDPGATNEKLFF. The CDR3 region has the DNA TGCAGTGCTATAGACCCCGGGGCAACTAATGAAAAACTGTTTTTT.

This chain connects TRBV11-2 to TRBJ2-3; 15 nucleotides align to TRBD2. The CDR3 consists of 17 residues. The V gene's germline CDR1 is SGHAT and CDR2 FQNNGV. The V gene end was trimmed by 5 bases and the J gene end by 11 bases; junction bases not matched to a gene: 14. The CDR3 DNA sequence: TGTGCCAGCAGCCCAGGGAGAGGACTAGCGGGAGGGAAAATGCAGTATTTT. Translating gives CASSPGRGLAGGKMQYF.

This clonotype showed up many times. The chain recombines TRBV11-3 with TRBJ1-1; 9 bases align to TRBD1. V was pared by 1 base and J by 1 base, with 4 bases of the junction left unmatched. Germline CDR1 reads SGHNT; CDR2 reads YENEEA. The CDR3 runs 16 residues. CDR3 DNA: TGTGCCAGCAGCTTAGCCCCGGGACAGGGGAACACTGAAGCTTTCTTT. Its protein is CASSLAPGQGNTEAFF.

The sample holds many counts of this clonotype. The CDR3 protein is CSARDRRLAGGSSYNEQFF. The CDR3 DNA reads as TGCAGTGCTAGAGATCGTCGACTAGCGGGAGGAAGCTCCTACAATGAGCAGTTCTTC. V and J are TRBV20-1 and TRBJ2-1, with TRBD2 matching 13 bases. Germline V gives CDR1 DFQATT, CDR2 SNEGSKA (reference sequence). V trimming: 0 bases; J trimming: 0 bases; junction bases outside the gene matches: 8. CDR3 length equals 19 residues.

This clonotype appeared many times. The chain carries TRBV12-3 or TRBV12-4 and TRBJ2-1; D gene ambiguous. The ends were cut back, 6 bases at V and 7 bases at J, with 16 bases in the middle. The CDR3 is made up of 14 amino acids. CDR3 nucleotide sequence: TGTGCCAGCAGACCCGACATTGGGCGGAATGAGCAGTTCTTC. It specifies CASRPDIGRNEQFF.

Ten or more counts support this clonotype. The chain joins TRBV12-3 or TRBV12-4 to TRBJ1-6; D possibly corresponds to TRBD1 (5 bases). V was pared by 6 bases and J by 9 bases, with 15 bases between. The CDR3 runs to 14 residues. Here the CDR3 DNA reads TGTGCCAGCAGGGGACTATTGGGGGGTTCACCCCTCCACTTT. Its protein is CASRGLLGGSPLHF.

This clonotype was found many times. The V and J genes are TRBV11-1 and TRBJ2-1; perhaps TRBD2 as D (7 bases). V was shortened by 2 bases and J by 2 bases, with 10 bases between the two germline ends. Germline-derived CDR1 and CDR2 are SGHAT and FQDESV (reference sequence). CDR3 size: 15 residues. CDR3 nucleotides: TGTGCCAGCAGCTTAAGGCGGGGGCCCTACAATGAGCAGTTCTTC. This translates into CASSLRRGPYNEQFF. Variable domain in full (rest from reference TRBV11-1 and TRBJ2-1): EAEVAQSPRYKITEKSQAVAFWCDPISGHATLYWYRQILGQGPELLVQFQDESVVDDSQLPKDRFSAERLKGVDSTLKIQPAELGDSAMYLCASSLRRGPYNEQFFGPGTRLTVL.

V and J are TRBV10-3 and TRBJ1-3; D might be TRBD1 (6 bases). Per the germline V gene, CDR1 is ENHRY and CDR2 is SYGVKD. The V end was cut by 3 bases, the J end by 5 bases, with 11 bases between. The CDR3 extends over 14 amino acids. In DNA form, the CDR3 reads TGTGCCATCAGTGACCGACAGGATAGAAACACCATATATTTT. Translated, it gives CAISDRQDRNTIYF.

This clonotype was recorded many times. This chain joins TRBV27 and TRBJ1-4, with TRBD1 identical over 10 bases. J was trimmed by 0 bases and V by 8 bases; bases with no gene match: 9. From germline, CDR1 is MNHEY and CDR2 SMNVEV (reference sequence). This CDR3 contains 17 residues. The CDR3, as DNA: TGTGCCAGCCACCTGACAGGGGGCCCCGCAACTAATGAAAAACTGTTTTTT. This translates into CASHLTGGPATNEKLFF.

There are a few counts of this clonotype. The genes are TRBV5-1 and TRBJ2-1; D ambiguous. CDR3 size: 15 residues. Trimming removed 5 bases at V and 2 bases at J, with 14 bases between. CDR1 and CDR2 (germline): SGHRS, YFSETQ. CDR3 in amino acids: CASSLRALTYNEQFF. The CDR3 DNA follows: TGCGCCAGCAGTTTAAGGGCTTTAACCTACAATGAGCAGTTCTTC.

This clonotype was counted a few times. The chain recombines TRBV7-6 with TRBJ2-1, with TRBD2 identical over 7 bases. Germline trimming cut 1 base from V and 9 bases from J; bases unmatched to any gene: 18. Germline V gene data show CDR1 as SGHVS and CDR2 as FNYEAQ. The CDR3 is made up of 18 amino acids. The CDR3 loop is CASSLGFGGSGLKGEQFF. In DNA form, the CDR3 reads TGTGCCAGCAGCTTAGGATTTGGCGGGAGTGGGCTCAAGGGTGAGCAGTTCTTC.

The chain recombines TRBV6-1 with TRBJ1-2, with D possibly matching TRBD1 (6 bases). The V end was cut by 7 bases, the J end by 3 bases, with 18 bases between. Germline V gene lookup returns CDR1 MNHNS and CDR2 SASEGT. CDR3 length: 15 residues. CDR3 region: CASISTRAGDYGYTF. CDR3 DNA: TGTGCCAGCATCTCGACGAGGGCAGGGGACTATGGCTACACCTTC.

This clonotype showed up many times. J is TRBJ2-5 and V is TRBV5-5; 9 nucleotides agree with TRBD2. The germline V gene has CDR1 SGHKS and CDR2 YYEKEE (reference sequence). The ends lost 4 bases at V and 7 bases at J; junction bases unmatched: 8. The CDR3 totals 14 residues. The CDR3 nucleotides read TGTGCCAGCAGCCTGCCGGGGCGGGAGGGGACCCAGTACTTC. This gives the protein CASSLPGREGTQYF. Full variable domain (remainder filled in from reference TRBV5-5 and TRBJ2-5): DAGVTQSPTHLIKTRGQQVTLRCSPISGHKSVSWYQQVLGQGPQFIFQYYEKEERGRGNFPDRFSARQFPNYSSELNVNALLLGDSALYLCASSLPGREGTQYFGPGTRLLVL.